The 30 T cell receptor beta chains in this list originate from one sample, sequenced in a study of OX40 agonist ivuxolimab in advanced cancers. The table came from immunoSEQ multiplex PCR; TCRdb's copy has only in-frame clones and leaves some out. The sample lists roughly 80,000 clones, 70% to 90% occurring once. The sample in question was CD4+ or CD8+ T cells sorted from blood, obtained in a trial of the OX40 agonist ivuxolimab. Receptors were obtained from an adult with an advanced solid tumor such as melanoma, head and neck, liver or kidney cancer.

This rearrangement joins TRBV27 to TRBJ2-7; D gene ambiguous. V shed 6 bases and J shed 4 bases, with 4 bases lying between them. The CDR3 is 10 residues long. Germline CDR1 MNHEY, CDR2 SMNVEV (reference sequence). The CDR3: CASSPYEQYF. The CDR3 coding sequence is TGTGCCAGCAGCCCTTACGAGCAGTACTTC.

V and J are TRBV19 and TRBJ1-1, with 9 bases aligning to TRBD1. The ends lost 6 bases at V and 7 bases at J; junction bases unmatched: 9. This CDR3 is built from 14 residues. Germline V gives CDR1 LNHDA, CDR2 SQIVND (reference sequence). The CDR3 region is CASRVTGGGLEAFF. The CDR3 nucleotides are TGTGCCAGTAGAGTTACAGGGGGCGGTCTTGAAGCTTTCTTT.

As DNA, the CDR3 is TGTGCCAGCAGCTTAAGCAGTAGCAGTCCGCAGTATTTT. It translates to CASSLSSSSPQYF. This chain joins TRBV7-8 and TRBJ2-3; D gene uncertain. Deletions cut 2 bases from V and 10 bases from J, with 13 bases between. The CDR3 has 13 amino acids. The V gene's germline CDR1 is SGHVS and CDR2 FQNEAQ.

The V gene is TRBV6-6, the J gene TRBJ2-7; TRBD1 agrees at 8 bases. Germline CDR1 MNHNY, CDR2 SVGAGI (reference sequence). V was clipped by 2 bases and J by 2 bases; unmatched bases: 5. The CDR3 extends over 15 amino acids. CDR3: CASSYPDRVAYEQYF. The DNA of the CDR3 is TGTGCCAGCAGTTACCCGGACAGGGTTGCCTACGAGCAGTACTTC.

This clone was seen just once. The genes are TRBV7-2 and TRBJ2-5; no definite D call. Germline CDR1 is SGHTA and CDR2 is FQGNSA. V lost 4 bases and J lost 1, with 10 bases in between. The length of the CDR3 is 14 residues. As DNA, the CDR3 is TGTGCCAGCAGCTCTGGACGGTTCCAAGAGACCCAGTACTTC. Amino acids: CASSSGRFQETQYF.

This clone has just a few counts. The chain combines TRBV28 with TRBJ1-1; D is undetermined. From germline, CDR1 is MDHEN and CDR2 SYDVKM. The CDR3 sequence is 11 residues long. Trimming pared 5 bases from V and 5 bases from J, leaving 6 bases between. The CDR3 DNA follows: TGTGCCAGCAGTCGAAATACTGAAGCTTTCTTT. This gives the protein CASSRNTEAFF. Based on the CDR3 plus reference TRBV28 and TRBJ1-1, the full variable domain is DVKVTQSSRYLVKRTGEKVFLECVQDMDHENMFWYRQDPGLGLRLIYFSYDVKMKEKGDIPEGYSVSREKKERFSLILESASTNQTSMYLCASSRNTEAFFGQGTRLTVV.

The rearrangement uses TRBV5-1 and TRBJ1-3, with 11 bases aligning to TRBD1. Unmatched junction bases numbered 9, after V lost 4 bases and J lost 6 bases. The CDR3 extends over 16 amino acids. Germline lookup yields CDR1 SGHRS and CDR2 YFSETQ. CDR3 loop: CASSPTDRGRTNTIYF. The CDR3 DNA follows: TGCGCCAGCAGCCCTACGGACAGGGGGCGGACAAACACCATATATTTT.

A few counts support this clone. DNA for the CDR3: TGTGCCTGGACAGCCCTAAAAGGAGCTTTCTTT. It encodes CAWTALKGAFF. The V call is TRBV30, the J call TRBJ1-1; D not certain. V lost 4 bases and J lost 10, with 13 bases in between. Germline V gene lookup returns CDR1 GTSNPN and CDR2 SVGIG (reference sequence). There are 11 residues in the CDR3.

This chain connects TRBV5-1 to TRBJ2-7; 8 nucleotides align to TRBD1. Germline loops: CDR1 SGHRS, CDR2 YFSETQ. With 3 bases clipped from V and 3 bases from J, the junction kept 8 bases outside the gene matches. CDR3 length equals 15 residues. The CDR3 protein is CASSSAGTGVYEQYF. Written as DNA, the CDR3 is TGCGCCAGCAGCTCAGCCGGGACAGGCGTCTACGAGCAGTACTTC.

The genes are TRBV7-2 and TRBJ2-1; D possibly matches TRBD1 or TRBD2 (6 bases each). This CDR3 comprises 16 residues. Germline CDR1 and CDR2: SGHTA and FQGNSA. Trimming removed 1 base from V and 3 bases from J, with 13 bases in between. CDR3 coding DNA: TGTGCCAGCAGCTTAGACCCGGGGGCCTTCTACAATGAGCAGTTCTTC. Encoded protein: CASSLDPGAFYNEQFF.

V usage is TRBV4-1 and J usage is TRBJ1-5; D perhaps matches TRBD1 (5 bases). Germline-derived CDR1 and CDR2 are MGHRA and YSYEKL. The V end lost 2 bases, the J end lost 3 bases, and 14 bases lay between the germline ends. The CDR3 is 16 residues long. CDR3 loop: CASSQTDRGDNQPQHF. The CDR3 DNA sequence: TGCGCCAGCAGCCAAACCGACCGGGGCGACAATCAGCCCCAGCATTTT.

This clone was seen once. This chain connects TRBV4-1 to TRBJ2-7; D might be TRBD2 (6 bases). The germline V gene encodes CDR1 MGHRA and CDR2 YSYEKL. CDR3 length: 15 amino acids. V lost 4 bases, J lost 6 bases, and 19 bases lay in between. The CDR3 DNA reads as TGCGCCAGCAGCCCGCGAACTAGCAGCCGCGGCGAGCAGTACTTC. This codes for CASSPRTSSRGEQYF.

CDR3 residues: CASSQRRVSYEQYF. The CDR3 DNA follows: TGTGCCAGCAGTCAAAGGAGGGTCTCCTACGAGCAGTACTTC. The chain links TRBV6-1 to TRBJ2-7, with D perhaps matching TRBD2 (6 bases). Trimming shortened V by 5 bases and J by 0 bases, and 11 bases separated the two germline ends. CDR1 and CDR2 from the germline V gene are MNHNS and SASEGT. This CDR3 is built from 14 residues.

As for this clone: Other DNA sequences within the sample encode an identical CDR3. V is TRBV7-2 and J is TRBJ1-5, with 7 positions matching TRBD1. The CDR3 extends over 13 amino acids. J was trimmed by 4 bases and V by 5 bases; bases with no gene match: 2. CDR1 SGHTA and CDR2 FQGNSA come from the germline V gene. The chain's CDR3 is CASSPQGNQPQHF. The DNA of the CDR3 is TGTGCCAGCAGCCCACAGGGGAATCAGCCCCAGCATTTT.

This chain links TRBV9 with TRBJ1-1; D call uncertain. The CDR3 sequence is 13 residues long. V shed 4 bases and J shed 0 bases, with 7 bases lying between them. The germline V gene encodes CDR1 SGDLS and CDR2 YYNGEE. The CDR3: CASSSRLNTEAFF. CDR3 coding DNA: TGTGCCAGCAGCTCTCGACTGAACACTGAAGCTTTCTTT.

The chain has TRBV5-1 and TRBJ2-5, with TRBD1 matching 10 bases. CDR1 is SGHRS and CDR2 is YFSETQ in the germline V gene. After removal of 3 bases from V and 5 bases from J, the junction contained 4 bases not matched to a gene. The CDR3 covers 14 residues. CDR3 DNA: TGCGCCAGCAGCTCATCGGACAGGGGGGAGACCCAGTACTTC. This gives the protein CASSSSDRGETQYF.

The chain joins TRBV28 to TRBJ1-2; 8 positions match TRBD1. CDR3 length: 15 residues. The V gene end was trimmed by 6 bases and the J gene end by 2 bases; junction bases not matched to a gene: 8. CDR1 is MDHEN, CDR2 SYDVKM, per germline. Written as DNA, the CDR3 is TGTGCCAGCAGGTCCTCAGGGGGCAGGAACTATGGCTACACCTTC. Translation: CASRSSGGRNYGYTF.

This clone occurred a few times. The chain is built from TRBV5-1 and TRBJ2-7; a possible D gene is TRBD1 (5 bases). The germline V and J ends were trimmed by 0 bases and 0 bases, with 7 bases remaining between them. CDR1 is SGHRS and CDR2 is YFSETQ in the germline V gene. This CDR3 spans 14 amino acids. The DNA for the CDR3 is TGCGCCAGCAGCTTGGAAGGGGTCTCCTACGAGCAGTACTTC. Protein: CASSLEGVSYEQYF.

This clone was seen just once. The chain is built from TRBV4-3 and TRBJ2-7; 7 positions match TRBD1. Germline values: CDR1 LGHNA, CDR2 YSLEER. The CDR3 contains 16 residues. Losses at the gene ends were 0 bases for V and 1 base for J; bases not matched to a gene: 6. The CDR3 DNA reads TGCGCCAGCAGCCAAGATTGGGCAGGGGGTTCCTACGAGCAGTACTTC. Its translation: CASSQDWAGGSYEQYF.

The V gene is TRBV19, the J gene TRBJ2-6, with TRBD1 matching over 9 bases. Germline lookup yields CDR1 LNHDA and CDR2 SQIVND (reference sequence). V gave up 9 bases and J gave up 0 bases; unmatched junction bases: 9. This CDR3 contains 17 residues. This CDR3 is CASNRDRASSGANVLTF. The DNA of the CDR3 is TGTGCCAGCAACAGGGACAGGGCTAGCTCTGGGGCCAACGTCCTGACTTTC.

The rearrangement joins TRBV7-2 to TRBJ1-1; D possibly corresponds to TRBD1 (6 bases). The length of the CDR3 is 15 residues. Germline V gives CDR1 SGHTA, CDR2 FQGNSA. Trimming stripped 2 bases from V and 2 bases from J, with 12 bases between. The CDR3, as DNA: TGTGCCAGCAGCTTACAACGACAGGCTAACACTGAAGCTTTCTTT. This translates into CASSLQRQANTEAFF. The variable domain in full, with the rest retrieved from reference TRBV7-2 and TRBJ1-1, is GAGVSQSPSNKVTEKGKDVELRCDPISGHTALYWYRQSLGQGLEFLIYFQGNSAPDKSGLPSDRFSAERTGGSVSTLTIQRTQQEDSAVYLCASSLQRQANTEAFFGQGTRLTVV.

V and J are TRBV30 and TRBJ2-6; no clear D. V was shortened by 5 bases and J by 0 bases, with 5 bases between the two germline ends. The CDR3 contains 13 residues. Germline CDR1 reads GTSNPN; CDR2 reads SVGIG (reference sequence). CDR3 sequence reads: CAWQSSGANVLTF. Written as DNA, the CDR3 is TGTGCCTGGCAGAGCTCTGGGGCCAACGTCCTGACTTTC.

This clone was seen only a few times. The chain joins TRBV14 to TRBJ2-2; the D is unclear. Germline V gene sequence: CDR1 SGHDN, CDR2 FVKESK. The CDR3 loop spans 13 amino acids. V lost 3 bases and J lost 2, with 4 bases in between. CDR3 sequence (DNA): TGTGCCAGCAGCCATTTTAACACCGGGGAGCTGTTTTTT. It codes for CASSHFNTGELFF.

The V call is TRBV30, the J call TRBJ2-1; 7 bases align to TRBD2. V was pared by 3 bases and J by 3 bases, with 11 bases of the junction left unmatched. The CDR3 covers 16 residues. Germline values: CDR1 GTSNPN, CDR2 SVGIG (reference sequence). The DNA of the CDR3 is TGTGCCTGGAGCTTCAGGAGCGGGACTATCTACAATGAGCAGTTCTTC. It codes for CAWSFRSGTIYNEQFF.

This clone came up a few times. V gene TRBV27 combines with J gene TRBJ2-5; TRBD1 matches 7 bases. This CDR3 is 18 amino acids long. The V and J ends lost 1 base and 5 bases, in that order; junction bases with no gene match: 16. Germline loops: CDR1 MNHEY, CDR2 SMNVEV (reference sequence). The CDR3 protein is CASSLYGTVLGRGETQYF. CDR3 sequence (DNA): TGTGCCAGCAGTTTATATGGGACAGTATTGGGGCGTGGGGAGACCCAGTACTTC.

V gene TRBV5-4 combines with J gene TRBJ2-5, with a possible D match to TRBD2 (5 bases). Germline CDR1 SGHNT, CDR2 YYREEE (reference sequence). Trimming took off 1 base at V and 3 bases at J, with 13 bases between the two ends. The CDR3 consists of 15 residues. CDR3 residues: CASSLTSGEKETQYF. CDR3 nucleotides: TGTGCCAGCAGCTTGACTTCCGGGGAAAAAGAGACCCAGTACTTC.

V usage is TRBV30 and J usage is TRBJ1-6, with a possible D match to TRBD1 (5 bases). CDR1 GTSNPN and CDR2 SVGIG come from the germline V gene (reference sequence). Trimming stripped 7 bases from V and 4 bases from J, with 17 bases between. CDR3 length: 15 residues. DNA of the CDR3: TGTGCCTACCAGGGAGGACTACGATATAATTCACCCCTCCACTTT. Its protein product is CAYQGGLRYNSPLHF.

The chain employs TRBV19 and TRBJ2-2; possible D gene TRBD1, 5 bases. Per the germline V gene, CDR1 is LNHDA and CDR2 is SQIVND (reference sequence). CDR3 length: 13 amino acids. Trimming took 7 bases from V and 4 from J, leaving 10 bases between them. In DNA, the CDR3 is TGTGCCAGTAACCCAGGGCCCACCGGGGAGCTGTTTTTT. This codes for CASNPGPTGELFF.

The chain carries TRBV6-5 and TRBJ2-7; D possibly corresponds to TRBD1 (5 bases). This CDR3 comprises 11 residues. Germline V lookup: CDR1 MNHEY, CDR2 SVGAGI. V gave up 6 bases and J gave up 4 bases, with 7 bases separating them. The CDR3 is CASSHRYEQYF. The CDR3 coding sequence is TGTGCCAGCAGCCACAGGTACGAGCAGTACTTC.

This clone was counted a few times. The chain is built from TRBV5-4 and TRBJ2-5, with D maybe TRBD1 (7 bases). V shed 2 bases and J shed 3 bases, with 11 bases lying between them. CDR3 length: 14 amino acids. CDR1 is SGHNT and CDR2 is YYREEE in the germline V gene (reference sequence). The CDR3 coding sequence is TGTGCCAGCAGCTTACAGGGGAGGAAAGAGACCCAGTACTTC. Protein sequence: CASSLQGRKETQYF.